The 2 T cell receptor beta chains reported below all come from one sample, sequenced in a study of blood T cell repertoires in COVID-19. Repertoires were generated with immunoSEQ multiplex PCR, while TCRdb's copy carries only in-frame clones and drops some. This repertoire shows some 130,000 clones, roughly 83% found once; its top ten account for approximately 18%. The sequencing sample was made of peripheral blood. The receptors shown here come from an elderly woman with acute or convalescent COVID-19.

The gene calls are TRBV27 and TRBJ1-1, with D possibly TRBD1 on 5 matching bases. V was shortened by 3 bases and J by 0 bases, with 11 bases between the two germline ends. The CDR3 contains 15 residues. Germline-derived CDR1 and CDR2 are MNHEY and SMNVEV (reference sequence). The CDR3 DNA is TGTGCCAGCAGTTTGTGGGGCGCCATGAACACTGAAGCTTTCTTT. Protein: CASSLWGAMNTEAFF.

This clone was seen more than once but under ten times. The rearrangement joins TRBV2 to TRBJ2-2, with 10 positions matching TRBD2. This CDR3 has 17 amino acids. Germline V gives CDR1 SNHLY, CDR2 FYNNEI. J gave up 2 bases and V 6 bases, and 9 bases lay outside the gene matches. The CDR3 nucleotides read TGTGCCAGCAGGAGGGGACAGCGGGAGGGCAACACCGGGGAGCTGTTTTTT. Amino acid sequence: CASRRGQREGNTGELFF.